This TCR beta chain stems from a study of T cell changes during pregnancy in multiple sclerosis. This CDR3 contains 16 residues. CDR1 and CDR2 (germline): SGHNT, YYREEE (reference sequence). The V segment lost 2 bases and the J segment 5 bases; nucleotides outside the gene matches: 9. Method: immunoSEQ multiplex PCR; TCRdb's copy keeps in-frame clones and lacks some. Here the sample spans just under 35,000 clones, approximately 90% being singletons. In this sample, this clone turned up once. The V gene is TRBV5-4, the J gene TRBJ1-1, with 10 bases lining up with TRBD1. The sequenced sample was peripheral blood, obtained in the second trimester of pregnancy. The receptor was derived from a female donor in good health, enrolled as a control in a pregnancy study. Written as DNA, the CDR3 is TGTGCCAGCAGCTTCGGTATTGGGACAGGGGAGACTGAAGCTTTCTTT. Protein: CASSFGIGTGETEAFF.